The 17 T cell receptor beta chains below come from one sample, sequenced in a study of cytomegalovirus exposure and HLA in healthy donors. Generated by immunoSEQ multiplex PCR, the TCRdb table keeps only in-frame clones and is missing some. The sample consists of about 170,000 clones, roughly 90% of them appearing once. Sequencing was carried out using PBMCs. The receptors shown here come from a woman aged 18 to 35 in good health and CMV-seronegative.

This clone is a singleton in its sample. The chain carries TRBV25-1 and TRBJ2-7; 11 bases fit TRBD1. Germline trimming cut 6 bases from V and 4 bases from J; bases unmatched to any gene: 8. This CDR3 contains 15 residues. Per germline, CDR1 MGHDK and CDR2 SYGVNS. The CDR3 DNA sequence: TGTGCCAGCAGGGACAGGGGGCACGGACTTTACGAGCAGTACTTC. Translating it yields CASRDRGHGLYEQYF.

Only a few counts were recorded for this clone. The CDR3: CAWSGQENSPLHF. The CDR3, as DNA: TGTGCCTGGAGTGGACAGGAAAATTCACCCCTCCACTTT. The chain is built from TRBV30 and TRBJ1-6, with a possible D match to TRBD1 (6 bases). The CDR3 has 13 amino acids. V was cut by 1 base and J by 7 bases, with 8 bases left in between. Germline CDR1 reads GTSNPN; CDR2 reads SVGIG (reference sequence).

The chain joins TRBV27 to TRBJ2-5; 8 nucleotides match TRBD2. Per the germline V gene, CDR1 is MNHEY and CDR2 is SMNVEV (reference sequence). With V trimmed by 6 bases and J by 5 bases, 17 bases remained unmatched. The CDR3 contains 17 residues. This CDR3 is CASRMTSGSYSGETQYF. CDR3 nucleotide sequence: TGTGCCAGCAGGATGACCAGCGGGAGTTATTCAGGGGAGACCCAGTACTTC.

This CDR3 is CASSEPEATVYNGYTF. The CDR3 nucleotides read TGCGCCAGCAGTGAGCCTGAAGCGACCGTTTACAATGGCTACACCTTC. The chain combines TRBV10-2 with TRBJ1-2; D ambiguous. The CDR3 has 16 residues. The germline V gene has CDR1 WSHSY and CDR2 SAAADI. The germline V and J ends were trimmed by 2 bases and 6 bases, with 19 bases remaining between them.

The chain couples TRBV4-1 to TRBJ1-2; 7 positions match TRBD1. V shed 4 bases and J 7 bases; nucleotides not matched to a gene: 12. Germline CDR1 reads MGHRA; CDR2 reads YSYEKL. The CDR3 runs to 15 residues. The CDR3 nucleotides are TGCGCCAGCAGCCCTCTCCCGGGACAGCGAAGTGGCTACACCTTC. Its translation is CASSPLPGQRSGYTF.

This clone was recorded once. V is TRBV7-2 and J is TRBJ1-2, with D unclear. V lost 2 bases and J lost 3, with 10 bases in between. Germline CDR1 SGHTA, CDR2 FQGNSA. This CDR3 spans 14 amino acids. The CDR3 region is CASSLFQAHYGYTF. CDR3 DNA: TGTGCCAGCAGCTTATTCCAGGCGCACTATGGCTACACCTTC.

The chain is built from TRBV9 and TRBJ2-2, with D perhaps matching TRBD2 (6 bases). Looked up from germline, CDR1 is SGDLS and CDR2 is YYNGEE. The CDR3 covers 16 residues. V was cut by 0 bases and J by 2 bases, with 11 bases left in between. The CDR3 DNA follows: TGTGCCAGCAGCGTAGCTTGGGGACTTAACACCGGGGAGCTGTTTTTT. It yields the protein CASSVAWGLNTGELFF.

The chain recombines TRBV5-6 with TRBJ1-1; D remains ambiguous. From germline, CDR1 is SGHDT and CDR2 YYEEEE. V lost 1 base and J 1 base, leaving 5 bases between the germline ends. The length of the CDR3 is 13 residues. Here the CDR3 reads CASSLSENTEAFF. CDR3 coding DNA: TGTGCCAGCAGCTTGTCAGAGAACACTGAAGCTTTCTTT. Supplemented by reference TRBV5-6 and TRBJ1-1, the full variable domain reads DAGVTQSPTHLIKTRGQQVTLRCSPKSGHDTVSWYQQALGQGPQFIFQYYEEEERQRGNFPDRFSGHQFPNYSSELNVNALLLGDSALYLCASSLSENTEAFFGQGTRLTVV.

This chain joins TRBV5-4 and TRBJ2-1; 10 positions agree with TRBD1. Unmatched junction bases numbered 4, after V lost 4 bases and J lost 3 bases. The CDR3 runs to 15 residues. Looked up from germline, CDR1 is SGHNT and CDR2 is YYREEE (reference sequence). This CDR3 is CASSQGDRGYNEQFF. The CDR3, as DNA: TGTGCCAGCAGCCAAGGGGACAGGGGCTACAATGAGCAGTTCTTC. The whole variable domain, remainder taken from reference TRBV5-4 and TRBJ2-1, is ETGVTQSPTHLIKTRGQQVTLRCSSQSGHNTVSWYQQALGQGPQFIFQYYREEENGRGNFPPRFSGLQFPNYSSELNVNALELDDSALYLCASSQGDRGYNEQFFGPGTRLTVL.

This chain uses TRBV18 with TRBJ2-5, with 8 bases matching TRBD1. CDR3 size: 16 residues. Germline CDR1 and CDR2: KGHSH and LQKENI. V shed 2 bases and J 5 bases; nucleotides not matched to a gene: 10. The CDR3 bases are TGTGCCAGCTCACCAATTGGACAGGGCGGAGGGGAGACCCAGTACTTC. This codes for CASSPIGQGGGETQYF.

J is TRBJ2-1 and V is TRBV5-1, with TRBD1 as a possible D gene (6 bases). Looked up from germline, CDR1 is SGHRS and CDR2 is YFSETQ. The CDR3 is 12 amino acids. The V and J ends lost 3 bases and 9 bases respectively, with 10 bases between them. CDR3 in amino acids: CASSSRGGEQFF. In DNA form, the CDR3 reads TGCGCCAGCAGCTCCAGGGGCGGTGAGCAGTTCTTC.

This rearrangement joins TRBV29-1 to TRBJ1-2; D gene ambiguous. The CDR3 sequence is 12 residues long. Trimming stripped 4 bases from V and 3 bases from J, with 9 bases between. Germline values: CDR1 SQVTM, CDR2 ANQGSEA. The CDR3 loop reads CSVAGSHYGYTF. Here the CDR3 DNA reads TGCAGCGTTGCAGGCAGTCACTATGGCTACACCTTC.

V is TRBV4-3 and J is TRBJ2-3; TRBD2 agrees at 8 bases. Germline V gene sequence: CDR1 LGHNA, CDR2 YSLEER. The CDR3 runs to 16 residues. V gave up 0 bases and J gave up 6 bases; unmatched junction bases: 8. CDR3 nucleotide sequence: TGCGCCAGCAGCCAAGAAGAAGCGGGAGTGACCGATACGCAGTATTTT. It specifies CASSQEEAGVTDTQYF.

The chain uses TRBV6-1 and TRBJ2-2, with TRBD1 identical over 8 bases. This CDR3 has 14 amino acids. CDR1 and CDR2 from the germline V gene are MNHNS and SASEGT. V gave up 4 bases and J gave up 6 bases; unmatched junction bases: 4. The CDR3 spells CASSADRVSGELFF. In nucleotides, the CDR3 is TGTGCCAGCAGTGCGGACAGGGTATCCGGGGAGCTGTTTTTT.

This sequence joins TRBV6-1 and TRBJ1-2, with TRBD1 matching 12 bases. Germline values: CDR1 MNHNS, CDR2 SASEGT. Losses at the gene ends were 3 bases for V and 12 bases for J; bases not matched to a gene: 8. CDR3 size: 14 residues. The CDR3 protein is CASSDRGQGASNTF. The CDR3 nucleotides are TGTGCCAGCAGTGATCGGGGACAGGGGGCTTCGAACACCTTC.

This sequence joins TRBV20-1 and TRBJ1-2; D gene ambiguous. The CDR3 consists of 11 residues. V lost 3 bases and J 5 bases, leaving 7 bases between the germline ends. Germline assignment: CDR1 DFQATT and CDR2 SNEGSKA (reference sequence). The DNA for the CDR3 is TGCAGTGCTAGCCCCGGGTATGGCTACACCTTC. Protein: CSASPGYGYTF.

This chain connects TRBV7-9 to TRBJ1-2; 7 bases agree with TRBD1. This CDR3 comprises 14 residues. CDR1 and CDR2 (germline): SEHNR, FQNEAQ (reference sequence). With 5 bases clipped from V and 4 bases from J, the junction kept 7 bases outside the gene matches. CDR3 nucleotide sequence: TGTGCCAGCAGCCGGGGACAGAAACTCTATGGCTACACCTTC. Protein: CASSRGQKLYGYTF.